This TCR beta chain was identified in a study of T cell responses to AZD1222 COVID-19 vaccine (dated by TCRdb to about 2021). Some background on the complete study: AZD1222 recipients whose second dose came at about 4 weeks and those whose second dose came at about 12 weeks were combined into one group, since spike-specific TCR depth and breadth did not differ between the two schedules. A total of just over 230 trial participants underwent TCR sequencing, of whom roughly 210 had received two doses of AZD1222 and some 25 had received two doses of the MenACWY control vaccine. Trial participants were enrolled by age into 18-55, 56-69 and 70-plus year subgroups, with approximately 150, 30 and 60 TCR-sequenced participants respectively. The study at large found these results: After two AZD1222 doses, both the breadth and the depth of spike-specific TCRs were significantly higher than at day 0 and than in MenACWY recipients. Participants were mostly white British and included more females than males, and it was suggested by the authors that clonal diversity may have been underestimated. Vaccine-associated CD4 TCRs spanned the whole spike protein, with dominant responses in regions 160-218 and 743-854. Reportedly, almost half of the unique spike-specific TCRs recognized epitopes lying outside the regions that are mutated in the B.1.351 and B.1.1.7 variants. Conclusions about previously exposed vaccinees are limited, since just 6 or 7 AZD1222 recipients were seropositive for SARS-CoV-2 at baseline. No day 14 peak-response samples were available, so repertoires were characterized only after the peak T cell response. In the small 56-69-year group, the increase in depth fell short of significance, most likely because of low power.

The CDR3 regions of human TCRbeta chains were subjected to immunosequencing. Concerning the study's data processing: TCRs in the repertoires were compared against a reference library of SARS-CoV-2-specific TCRs that had been generated with the MIRA antigen-specificity platform. Breadth was defined as the fraction of unique TCRs that were SARS-CoV-2-associated. Depth was defined as the fraction of total T cells that were SARS-CoV-2-associated. Each spike-specific TCR was assigned to its reactive spike region and to a CD4 or CD8 class using the MIRA data. Log10-transformed breadth and depth values were compared by one-way ANOVA with Sidak's multiple comparisons tests. The immuneACCESS repertoire file appears here via TCRdb, limited to in-frame rearrangements. These files lack a portion of the clones; in checked studies, under half of the deficit traces to unresolved V genes, and the cause of the others is not known. V, J and clone size reflect that table, while D and trimming were determined from the DNA. Here the sample has approximately 150,000 clones; under 95% occur a single time. Over 1.3% of the sample goes to the ten largest clones.

Details on this clone: Its antigen is currently not known. Within one base of it there is no much larger clone, and no base qualities were kept.

What the time point label conveys for this sample: baseline before first vaccination. The vaccinee samples were drawn from two UK trials, COV001 and COV002, one of which was a single-blind randomized controlled phase 2/3 trial testing AZD1222 (ChAdOx1 nCoV-19) in healthy adults. For TCRbeta chain sequencing, PBMC samples were collected from trial participants at day 0 and at day 28 after the second dose. Trimming takes 3 bases from V and 1 base from J, and the germline ends sit 14 bases apart. The CDR3 runs 16 residues from the cysteine to the phenylalanine. The read is trimmed to its CDR3 DNA, 48 bases read in frame from base 1. Looking up the germline V gene yields CDR1 SGDLS and CDR2 YYNGEE.

Source: peripheral blood, taken on day 0 of AZD1222 vaccination. The clonotype comes from an adult in good health. The chain uses TRBV9 and TRBJ1-5; no D gene can be assigned with confidence. For the CDR3, the sequence is CASSAAPRRSNQPQHF. At the DNA level, the sequence is TGTGCCAGCAGCGCCGCCCCGAGGAGAAGCAATCAGCCCCAGCATTTT.